This note documents a single T cell receptor beta chain sequence. What this receptor recognizes is not known. Base qualities are not recorded, but no much larger clone differs from it by a single base. The immunoSEQ Assay, a bias-controlled multiplex PCR, was used to amplify TCRbeta CDR3 regions from genomic DNA. As for the original processing: The number of nucleated cells in each sample was estimated by amplification of reference gene primers within the assay. To quantify the absolute abundance of each unique TCRbeta CDR3 rearrangement, sequence reads were collapsed and filtered. Productive Simpson clonality was computed per sample as the square root of Simpson's diversity index over productive rearrangements. The table comes from immuneACCESS by way of TCRdb, which keeps in-frame sequences with V and J called. Part of the clones is missing from these tables; in studies checked, under half for an unresolved V gene and the rest for unknown reasons. V and J calls and clone size follow that table, whereas D and trimming were derived from the DNA. The sample records 160,000 or so clones, over 75% of which are singletons. The ten largest clones add up to around 6.3% of the sample.

This specimen belongs to a study of blood T cell repertoires in COVID-19 (dated by TCRdb to the early 2020s). The study in broad terms: Samples from collaborators originated in the United States, Italy and Spain and spanned both the acute and convalescent phases of COVID-19. The repertoires were released in a freely available public database meant as a resource for research on the immune response to SARS-CoV-2. The prospective study material was composed of cDNA or gDNA derived from T cells, B-cell-depleted T cells, or PBMCs. Samples were obtained from the ongoing ImmuneRACE study (first 160 participants) and from 950 to 1,500 subjects provided by 6 global collaborators. The sample metadata nearly always contained a de-identified subject ID, COVID-19 status, age in years and sex. Subjects who had been exposed to COVID-19, were actively infected with it, or had recovered from it provided the deeply sampled blood TCRbeta repertoires that made up the dataset. Where available, HLA class I and class II types were taken from metadata supplied by the sample provider and were not determined by assay-based typing. What the study reported, not specific to this receptor: The quantity of clinical and demographic metadata differed by source and by participant and was supplied without curation.

V and J lose 10 bases and 7 bases, and a span of 14 bases separates them. Looking up the germline V gene yields CDR1 MNHEY and CDR2 SVGAGI. The CDR3 runs 12 amino acids, cysteine and phenylalanine included. The DNA shown is the 36-base CDR3, in frame from base 1. The collaborating institutions used their own protocols to collect whole blood in K2EDTA tubes. Collaborator samples were shipped for TCRbeta analysis as frozen whole blood, isolated PBMCs, or DNA extracted from either sample type. This TCR came from a man between 65 and 80 years old with active or convalescent COVID-19. The chain links TRBV6-5 with TRBJ1-5; no confident D gene assignment can be made. The sample consisted of peripheral blood. The CDR3 protein sequence reads: CATDQGEQPQHF. The sequenced DNA: TGTGCCACCGACCAAGGAGAGCAGCCCCAGCATTTT.